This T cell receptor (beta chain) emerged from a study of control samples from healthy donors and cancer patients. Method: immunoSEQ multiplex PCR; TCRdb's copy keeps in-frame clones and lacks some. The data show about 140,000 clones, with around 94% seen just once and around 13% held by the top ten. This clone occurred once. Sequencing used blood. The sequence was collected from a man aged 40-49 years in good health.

The CDR3 loop reads CASSYPRQGGSPLHF. The CDR3 DNA reads TGTGCCAGCAGTTACCCCCGTCAGGGAGGTTCACCCCTCCACTTT. The chain combines TRBV28 with TRBJ1-6; D may be TRBD1 (5 bases). Germline V gene data show CDR1 as MDHEN and CDR2 as SYDVKM. V was clipped by 4 bases and J by 9 bases, with 16 bases between them. The CDR3 extends over 15 amino acids.